A selection of T cell receptor beta chains follows, all from one sample in a study of blood T cell repertoires in COVID-19. Repertoires were generated with immunoSEQ multiplex PCR, while TCRdb's copy carries only in-frame clones and drops some. Here the sample spans 380,000 or so clones, around nine tenths being singletons. Source material: PBMCs or T cells enriched from blood (not recorded which). Receptors originate from a woman aged 30 to 39 with acute COVID-19. Both conserved end residues are part of each CDR3. Fields, in order: CDR3 length, V gene, clone size, D gene, J gene, CDR3 protein, CDR3 DNA. The D gene is left open where the match is weak. Clone size is given for some rows only: seen once, a few or many times, or a class if the clone is expanded.

cdr3_length: 14
v_call: TRBV6-4
clone_size: NA
d_call: NA
j_call: TRBJ2-2
cdr3_aa: CAIRDREDTGELFF
cdr3_nt: TGTGCCATACGAGACAGGGAGGACACCGGGGAGCTGTTTTTT

cdr3_length: 16
v_call: TRBV6-1
clone_size: NA
d_call: TRBD1
j_call: TRBJ1-5
cdr3_aa: CASSVKGQGGIQPQHF
cdr3_nt: TGTGCCAGCAGTGTTAAAGGACAGGGGGGAATTCAGCCCCAGCATTTT

cdr3_length: 14
v_call: TRBV5-6
clone_size: NA
d_call: TRBD1
j_call: TRBJ1-2
cdr3_aa: CASSLGQGNYGYTF
cdr3_nt: TGTGCCAGCAGCTTGGGACAGGGGAACTATGGCTACACCTTC

cdr3_length: 12
v_call: TRBV5-8
clone_size: NA
d_call: NA
j_call: TRBJ2-7
cdr3_aa: CASSPSPYEQYF
cdr3_nt: TGTGCCAGCAGCCCGAGCCCCTACGAGCAGTACTTC

cdr3_length: 15
v_call: TRBV7-9
clone_size: NA
d_call: NA
j_call: TRBJ2-5
cdr3_aa: CASSYRTPVGETQYF
cdr3_nt: TGTGCCAGCAGCTACCGGACACCGGTCGGAGAGACCCAGTACTTC

cdr3_length: 13
v_call: TRBV19
clone_size: NA
d_call: NA
j_call: TRBJ1-3
cdr3_aa: CASSISTGNTIYF
cdr3_nt: TGTGCCAGTAGTATATCCACTGGAAACACCATATATTTT

cdr3_length: 12
v_call: TRBV6-5
clone_size: NA
d_call: NA
j_call: TRBJ1-2
cdr3_aa: CASSTPGDGYTF
cdr3_nt: TGTGCCAGCAGTACCCCCGGGGATGGCTACACCTTC

cdr3_length: 16
v_call: TRBV10-3
clone_size: NA
d_call: TRBD2
j_call: TRBJ2-1
cdr3_aa: CAISSSGESSYNEQFF
cdr3_nt: TGTGCCATCAGTTCTAGCGGGGAGAGCTCCTACAATGAGCAGTTCTTC

cdr3_length: 15
v_call: TRBV30
clone_size: once
d_call: TRBD1
j_call: TRBJ1-2
cdr3_aa: CAWDNKGTGWSGYTF
cdr3_nt: TGTGCCTGGGATAATAAGGGGACAGGCTGGAGTGGCTACACCTTC

cdr3_length: 14
v_call: TRBV7-3
clone_size: NA
d_call: NA
j_call: TRBJ1-5
cdr3_aa: CASSAPGGHQPQHF
cdr3_nt: TGTGCCAGCAGCGCGCCCGGGGGGCATCAGCCCCAGCATTTT

cdr3_length: 14
v_call: TRBV27
clone_size: NA
d_call: NA
j_call: TRBJ2-5
cdr3_aa: CASSFLRGQETQYF
cdr3_nt: TGTGCCAGCAGTTTCCTCAGGGGCCAAGAGACCCAGTACTTC

cdr3_length: 12
v_call: TRBV29-1
clone_size: once
d_call: NA
j_call: TRBJ1-1
cdr3_aa: CSVHQGGTEAFF
cdr3_nt: TGCAGCGTCCACCAAGGGGGCACTGAAGCTTTCTTT

cdr3_length: 16
v_call: TRBV5-1
clone_size: NA
d_call: TRBD2
j_call: TRBJ2-3
cdr3_aa: CASSSQLAGNTDTQYF
cdr3_nt: TGCGCCAGCAGCTCACAACTAGCGGGGAACACAGATACGCAGTATTTT

cdr3_length: 14
v_call: TRBV6-5
clone_size: NA
d_call: TRBD1
j_call: TRBJ2-1
cdr3_aa: CASLQSGGGNEQFF
cdr3_nt: TGTGCCAGCCTCCAATCAGGGGGCGGGAATGAGCAGTTCTTC

cdr3_length: 15
v_call: TRBV6-5
clone_size: NA
d_call: TRBD1
j_call: TRBJ1-6
cdr3_aa: CASSILGQTNSPLHF
cdr3_nt: TGTGCCAGCAGTATACTGGGACAGACTAATTCACCCCTCCACTTT

cdr3_length: 16
v_call: TRBV9
clone_size: once
d_call: TRBD1
j_call: TRBJ1-4
cdr3_aa: CASSNRQGLPNEKLFF
cdr3_nt: TGTGCCAGCAGCAACAGACAGGGGTTGCCTAATGAAAAACTGTTTTTT

cdr3_length: 14
v_call: TRBV20-1
clone_size: NA
d_call: NA
j_call: TRBJ2-1
cdr3_aa: CSASVPSSYNEQFF
cdr3_nt: TGCAGTGCTAGTGTCCCCAGCTCCTACAATGAGCAGTTCTTC

cdr3_length: 14
v_call: TRBV2
clone_size: NA
d_call: NA
j_call: TRBJ1-1
cdr3_aa: CASSQGGGDTEAFF
cdr3_nt: TGTGCCAGCAGCCAGGGAGGGGGGGATACTGAAGCTTTCTTT

cdr3_length: 13
v_call: TRBV30
clone_size: NA
d_call: NA
j_call: TRBJ1-1
cdr3_aa: CAWTGQRNTEAFF
cdr3_nt: TGTGCCTGGACCGGACAGCGGAACACTGAAGCTTTCTTT

cdr3_length: 14
v_call: TRBV2
clone_size: NA
d_call: TRBD1
j_call: TRBJ1-6
cdr3_aa: CASSRDRENSPLHF
cdr3_nt: TGTGCCAGCAGCCGGGACAGGGAGAATTCACCCCTCCACTTT

cdr3_length: 14
v_call: TRBV6-5
clone_size: NA
d_call: TRBD2
j_call: TRBJ2-6
cdr3_aa: CASRAGVGANVLTF
cdr3_nt: TGTGCCAGCAGGGCGGGAGTCGGGGCCAACGTCCTGACTTTC

cdr3_length: 13
v_call: TRBV7-6
clone_size: NA
d_call: NA
j_call: TRBJ1-2
cdr3_aa: CASSLRQGTGYTF
cdr3_nt: TGTGCCAGCAGCTTACGGCAGGGAACGGGCTACACCTTC

cdr3_length: 13
v_call: TRBV30
clone_size: NA
d_call: NA
j_call: TRBJ2-2
cdr3_aa: CALLLYSTGELFF
cdr3_nt: TGTGCCTTACTCCTCTATTCGACCGGGGAGCTGTTTTTT

cdr3_length: 17
v_call: TRBV7-2
clone_size: NA
d_call: TRBD1
j_call: TRBJ1-5
cdr3_aa: CASSLWGRQGFDQPQHF
cdr3_nt: TGTGCCAGCAGCTTATGGGGACGACAGGGCTTCGATCAGCCCCAGCATTTT

cdr3_length: 15
v_call: TRBV18
clone_size: NA
d_call: TRBD1
j_call: TRBJ1-1
cdr3_aa: CASSPPWDRGTEAFF
cdr3_nt: TGTGCCAGCTCACCACCGTGGGACAGGGGTACTGAAGCTTTCTTT

cdr3_length: 13
v_call: TRBV29-1
clone_size: once
d_call: NA
j_call: TRBJ2-7
cdr3_aa: CSARRDSSYEQYF
cdr3_nt: TGCAGCGCCCGGAGGGACAGCTCCTACGAGCAGTACTTC

cdr3_length: 15
v_call: TRBV11-2
clone_size: once
d_call: TRBD1
j_call: TRBJ2-3
cdr3_aa: CASSQDRGPTDTQYF
cdr3_nt: TGTGCCAGCAGCCAGGACAGGGGGCCCACAGATACGCAGTATTTT

cdr3_length: 14
v_call: TRBV4-1
clone_size: NA
d_call: TRBD2
j_call: TRBJ2-1
cdr3_aa: CASSLGTNSYEQFF
cdr3_nt: TGCGCCAGCAGCCTTGGGACTAACTCCTATGAGCAGTTCTTC

cdr3_length: 14
v_call: TRBV25-1
clone_size: NA
d_call: NA
j_call: TRBJ2-5
cdr3_aa: CASSESVGEETQYF
cdr3_nt: TGTGCCAGCAGTGAATCTGTCGGGGAAGAGACCCAGTACTTC

cdr3_length: 14
v_call: TRBV19
clone_size: NA
d_call: NA
j_call: TRBJ1-2
cdr3_aa: CASSPGSGSYGYTF
cdr3_nt: TGTGCCAGTAGTCCGGGGTCCGGATCCTATGGCTACACCTTC

cdr3_length: 14
v_call: TRBV10-1
clone_size: NA
d_call: NA
j_call: TRBJ1-1
cdr3_aa: CASSDGAGNTEAFF
cdr3_nt: TGCGCCAGCAGTGATGGGGCCGGGAACACTGAAGCTTTCTTT

cdr3_length: 18
v_call: TRBV4-1
clone_size: NA
d_call: NA
j_call: TRBJ1-5
cdr3_aa: CASSPRSQLGGGRQPQHF
cdr3_nt: TGCGCCAGCAGCCCAAGATCACAATTGGGAGGCGGCCGGCAGCCCCAGCATTTT

cdr3_length: 15
v_call: TRBV7-2
clone_size: NA
d_call: TRBD2
j_call: TRBJ2-5
cdr3_aa: CASSLVTSGWETQYF
cdr3_nt: TGTGCCAGCAGCTTGGTTACTAGCGGGTGGGAGACCCAGTACTTC

cdr3_length: 16
v_call: TRBV29-1
clone_size: NA
d_call: TRBD2
j_call: TRBJ2-3
cdr3_aa: CSFGAILAGATDTQYF
cdr3_nt: TGCAGCTTTGGGGCTATTCTAGCGGGGGCCACAGATACGCAGTATTTT

cdr3_length: 14
v_call: TRBV6-5
clone_size: NA
d_call: NA
j_call: TRBJ2-1
cdr3_aa: CASSKQAAYNEQFF
cdr3_nt: TGTGCCAGCAGTAAACAGGCCGCATACAATGAGCAGTTCTTC

cdr3_length: 15
v_call: TRBV6-5
clone_size: NA
d_call: TRBD1
j_call: TRBJ2-7
cdr3_aa: CASRPGTGGSYEQYF
cdr3_nt: TGTGCCAGCAGGCCCGGGACAGGGGGCTCCTACGAGCAGTACTTC

cdr3_length: 16
v_call: TRBV7-2
clone_size: NA
d_call: NA
j_call: TRBJ1-4
cdr3_aa: CASSLFRGTTNEKLFF
cdr3_nt: TGTGCCAGCAGTCTCTTCCGGGGTACAACTAATGAAAAACTGTTTTTT

cdr3_length: 13
v_call: TRBV6-5
clone_size: NA
d_call: NA
j_call: TRBJ1-1
cdr3_aa: CASSLTGNTEAFF
cdr3_nt: TGTGCCAGCAGTCTTACAGGGAACACTGAAGCTTTCTTT

cdr3_length: 16
v_call: TRBV19
clone_size: NA
d_call: NA
j_call: TRBJ1-6
cdr3_aa: CASSIGPRAPNSPLHF
cdr3_nt: TGTGCCAGTAGTATAGGTCCCAGGGCGCCTAATTCACCCCTCCACTTT

cdr3_length: 14
v_call: TRBV2
clone_size: NA
d_call: TRBD1
j_call: TRBJ2-1
cdr3_aa: CASSEARTGHEQFF
cdr3_nt: TGTGCCAGCAGTGAGGCGAGGACAGGACATGAGCAGTTCTTC

cdr3_length: 14
v_call: TRBV9
clone_size: NA
d_call: TRBD2
j_call: TRBJ2-5
cdr3_aa: CASAGGGDMRTQYF
cdr3_nt: TGTGCCAGCGCGGGAGGGGGGGATATGCGGACCCAGTACTTC

cdr3_length: 18
v_call: TRBV19
clone_size: NA
d_call: NA
j_call: TRBJ1-1
cdr3_aa: CASTPSSGKESGSTEAFF
cdr3_nt: TGTGCCAGTACCCCGTCAAGCGGAAAGGAAAGTGGCAGCACTGAAGCTTTCTTT

cdr3_length: 19
v_call: TRBV6-2/TRBV6-3
clone_size: NA
d_call: TRBD1
j_call: TRBJ1-2
cdr3_aa: CASSYSPDRGEGLGYGYTF
cdr3_nt: TGTGCCAGCAGTTACAGTCCGGACAGGGGAGAGGGATTGGGCTATGGCTACACCTTC

cdr3_length: 13
v_call: TRBV30
clone_size: few
d_call: NA
j_call: TRBJ1-1
cdr3_aa: CAWSLAKNTEAFF
cdr3_nt: TGTGCCTGGAGTTTGGCCAAGAACACTGAAGCTTTCTTT

cdr3_length: 15
v_call: TRBV7-9
clone_size: NA
d_call: NA
j_call: TRBJ1-6
cdr3_aa: CASSPLGGYNSPLHF
cdr3_nt: TGTGCCAGCAGCCCCCTGGGGGGGTATAATTCACCCCTCCACTTT

cdr3_length: 13
v_call: TRBV24-1
clone_size: NA
d_call: NA
j_call: TRBJ1-1
cdr3_aa: CATRSVTGTEAFF
cdr3_nt: TGTGCCACCAGGTCGGTGACGGGGACTGAAGCTTTCTTT

cdr3_length: 14
v_call: TRBV13
clone_size: NA
d_call: NA
j_call: TRBJ2-7
cdr3_aa: CASSLRAGLYEQYF
cdr3_nt: TGTGCCAGCAGCTTAAGGGCAGGGCTGTACGAGCAGTACTTC

cdr3_length: 16
v_call: TRBV5-1
clone_size: NA
d_call: TRBD1
j_call: TRBJ1-1
cdr3_aa: CASSLAGQGGNTEAFF
cdr3_nt: TGCGCCAGCAGCTTGGCCGGACAGGGAGGGAACACTGAAGCTTTCTTT

cdr3_length: 12
v_call: TRBV12-3/TRBV12-4
clone_size: NA
d_call: NA
j_call: TRBJ1-1
cdr3_aa: CASSWTYTEAFF
cdr3_nt: TGTGCCAGCAGTTGGACATACACTGAAGCTTTCTTT

cdr3_length: 14
v_call: TRBV27
clone_size: NA
d_call: NA
j_call: TRBJ1-2
cdr3_aa: CASSPRRGSSGYTF
cdr3_nt: TGTGCCAGCAGTCCCCGGAGGGGAAGTTCTGGCTACACCTTC

cdr3_length: 15
v_call: TRBV5-1
clone_size: NA
d_call: NA
j_call: TRBJ2-2
cdr3_aa: CASSWIGGGSGELFF
cdr3_nt: TGCGCCAGCAGCTGGATTGGTGGGGGGTCCGGGGAGCTGTTTTTT

cdr3_length: 13
v_call: TRBV6-6
clone_size: NA
d_call: TRBD1
j_call: TRBJ2-7
cdr3_aa: CASSVGQNYEQYF
cdr3_nt: TGTGCCAGCAGTGTGGGACAGAACTACGAGCAGTACTTC

cdr3_length: 15
v_call: TRBV21-1
clone_size: NA
d_call: NA
j_call: TRBJ2-2
cdr3_aa: CASNLDRDKAGELFF
cdr3_nt: TGTGCCAGCAACCTGGACAGGGATAAAGCCGGGGAGCTGTTTTTT

cdr3_length: 14
v_call: TRBV12-5
clone_size: NA
d_call: TRBD1
j_call: TRBJ1-4
cdr3_aa: CASQRDRGDEKLFF
cdr3_nt: TGTGCTAGTCAAAGGGACAGGGGAGATGAAAAACTGTTTTTT

cdr3_length: 16
v_call: TRBV14
clone_size: NA
d_call: NA
j_call: TRBJ1-2
cdr3_aa: CASSQGEGNRVYGYTF
cdr3_nt: TGTGCCAGCAGCCAAGGAGAGGGGAACAGGGTCTATGGCTACACCTTC